The clone carrying this TCR beta chain was observed a handful of times. This specimen comes from a study of cytomegalovirus exposure and HLA in healthy donors. This CDR3 is built from 13 residues. J gave up 8 bases and V 10 bases, and 7 bases lay outside the gene matches. Germline CDR1 is ENHRY and CDR2 is SYGVKD. The PCR ran on 60 Vbeta and 13 Jbeta primers. Clones were sequenced by immunoSEQ multiplex PCR, and TCRdb holds only the in-frame ones, with some missing. The sample lists more than 80,000 clones; just under 70% were seen once. The J gene is TRBJ1-4, the V gene TRBV10-3; 10 bases are a match to TRBD1. The TCR comes from a man aged 45-65 years in good health and CMV-seronegative. Sequenced: PBMCs. The CDR3 sequence is CATRRDRGEKLFF. The CDR3 DNA follows: TGTGCCACCCGCCGGGACAGGGGCGAAAAACTGTTTTTT.